This T cell receptor beta chain was observed in a study of shared clonotypes between healthy human individuals. Naive CD45RA+ and memory CD45RA-negative subsets were split from CD4+ cells. Trimming took off 4 bases at V and 8 bases at J, with 17 bases between the two ends. The CDR3 spans 15 residues. Germline-derived CDR1 and CDR2 are WNHNN and SYGVQD (reference sequence). This table comes from immunoSEQ multiplex PCR, and its TCRdb copy is limited to in-frame clones, with some not included. The repertoire holds about 960,000 clones, with approximately 80% as singletons. The J gene is TRBJ2-2, the V gene TRBV10-1, with D possibly TRBD2 on 6 matching bases. The specimen sequenced was memory CD4+ T cells sorted from blood. Stated subset: CD45RA-negative fraction. This receptor was obtained from a man aged 18 to 29 in good health. Here the CDR3 reads CASSVRENGRGELFF. The CDR3 DNA follows: TGCGCCAGCAGTGTCCGGGAGAACGGAAGGGGGGAGCTGTTTTTT.